The clone carrying this T cell receptor (beta chain) turned up a few times. Its specificity is not known. 5'RACE with constant-segment primers yielded barcoded, UMI-tagged TCR alpha and TCR beta cDNA libraries. TCRdb re-called the 5' RACE reads through MiXCR, storing one row per CDR3 protein. The sample yields 150,000 to 200,000 distinct CDR3 sequences, more than 12% seen once. This record belongs to a study of T-cell memory formation after mild COVID-19. Study overall: TCR clusters were largely donor specific.

V dropped 4 bases and J dropped 1 base, with 11 bases sitting between them. The germline V gene encodes CDR1 SGHKS and CDR2 YYEKEE (reference sequence). The CDR3 contains 15 residues. Whole-study results and caveats: Pre-infection memory contained some responding clones, which suggested that cross-reactive memory had joined.

The chain has TRBV5-5 and TRBJ2-2; the D gene is possibly TRBD1 (5 bases). The sequencing input was PBMCs or a T cell subset sorted from them (not recorded which). This sequence was found in an adult woman who had mild COVID-19 (a few samples of this study predate the infection). Cell type and time point are not known. Here the CDR3 DNA reads TGTGCCAGCAGCCCCCAGACAGTGAACACCGGGGAGCTGTTTTTT. Translated: CASSPQTVNTGELFF.